This T cell receptor beta chain was captured in a study of CD8 T cells in ankylosing spondylitis. This clonotype has a count of ten or more. Its target is not known. TCRdb recomputed calls from the 5' RACE reads with MiXCR, one row per CDR3 protein. The data hold about 510,000 distinct CDR3 sequences, with 5.3% observed a single time. Trimming took 4 bases from V and 8 from J, leaving 15 bases between them. The CDR3 sequence is 14 residues long. Germline-derived CDR1 and CDR2 are SGHVS and FQNEAQ. Study results and caveats: Past studies reported some motif variants in reactive arthritis synovial fluid and blood. A TCR beta motif of eight highly homologous variants appeared characteristic of ankylosing spondylitis blood.

Sequenced sample: blood, either unsorted or a sorted T cell fraction (not recorded which). This receptor was obtained from a male donor with ankylosing spondylitis. The chain is built from TRBV7-8 and TRBJ2-1; possibly TRBD2 for D (5 bases). CDR3 bases: TGTGCCAGCAGCTCCCTCAGTACCGGGGATGAGCAGTTCTTC. Amino acid sequence: CASSSLSTGDEQFF.